The clone carrying this T cell receptor (beta chain) appeared a few times. What it binds is unknown. This CDR3 has 14 amino acids. Germline CDR1 reads SEHNR; CDR2 reads FQNEAQ (reference sequence). The germline V and J ends were trimmed by 5 bases and 1 base, with 11 bases remaining between them. Described treatment: oral pan-JAK inhibitor, 5-10 mg twice daily. This sample was included in a study of CD8+ T cells in alopecia areata. Study-wide background: Once tofacitinib had been taken for 6 to 18 months, 6 months off drug followed.

As the sequencing template, cDNA was produced by extracting RNA and reverse transcribing it. The protocol was immunoSEQ multiplex PCR, while the TCRdb copy is restricted to in-frame clones and leaves out a portion. The sample includes around 270,000 clones, nearly 60% seen only once; the top ten take approximately 2%. Study findings and constraints: Researchers report lesional scalp, most notably alopecia totalis/universalis, outstripped normal scalp in clonality.

Sequenced material: CD4+ T cells sorted from blood, taken at week 24, from a patient treated with tofacitinib. This sequence joins TRBV7-9 and TRBJ1-2; D gene uncertain. The clonotype originates from a human donor with alopecia areata. The CDR3 region is CASSVPGFNYGYTF. CDR3 coding DNA: TGTGCCAGCAGCGTTCCGGGGTTTAACTATGGCTACACCTTC.